The source of this TCR beta chain is a study of blood T cell repertoires in COVID-19. Study in general: Acute-phase and convalescent COVID-19 samples originated in the United States, Italy and Spain. PBMCs, B-cell-depleted T cells, or T cells were the source of the cDNA or gDNA that made up the material.

Participants had their cohort set by participant-reported clinical history. Assay: immunoSEQ multiplex PCR; the TCRdb copy retains only in-frame clones and omits some. The table shows roughly 290,000 clones, with roughly 90% occurring only once. Trimming shortened V by 0 bases and J by 3 bases, and 12 bases separated the two germline ends. The CDR3 is 15 amino acids. Germline V gene sequence: CDR1 LGHNA, CDR2 YSLEER. Sequencing was performed on PBMCs or T cells enriched from blood (not recorded which). The chain combines TRBV4-3 with TRBJ2-7; a weak D match, TRBD1 (8 bases). This TCR was sampled from a woman aged 18-30 years with acute COVID-19. The CDR3 sequence: CASSQEQGGNYEQYF. The CDR3 DNA follows: TGCGCCAGCAGCCAAGAACAGGGGGGGAACTACGAGCAGTACTTC.